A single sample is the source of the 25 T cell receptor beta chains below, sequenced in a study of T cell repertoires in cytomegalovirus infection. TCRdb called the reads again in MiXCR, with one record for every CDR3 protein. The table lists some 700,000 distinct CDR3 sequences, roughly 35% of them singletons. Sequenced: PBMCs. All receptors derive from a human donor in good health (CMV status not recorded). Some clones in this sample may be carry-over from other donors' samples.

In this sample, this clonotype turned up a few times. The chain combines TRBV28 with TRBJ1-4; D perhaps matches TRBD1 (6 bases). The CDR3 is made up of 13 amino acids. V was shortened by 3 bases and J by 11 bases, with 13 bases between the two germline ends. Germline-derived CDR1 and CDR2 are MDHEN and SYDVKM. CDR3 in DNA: TGTGCCAGCAGTTTCACCAAGGGGGAGAAACTGTTTTTT. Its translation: CASSFTKGEKLFF.

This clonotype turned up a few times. The CDR3 DNA is TGCAGGGGGGGGAACGTGAACACTGAAGCTTTCTTT. This gives the protein CRGGNVNTEAFF. The rearrangement uses TRBV29-1 and TRBJ1-1; TRBD1 is a possible D gene (5 bases). This CDR3 has 12 amino acids. Germline values: CDR1 SQVTM, CDR2 ANQGSEA.

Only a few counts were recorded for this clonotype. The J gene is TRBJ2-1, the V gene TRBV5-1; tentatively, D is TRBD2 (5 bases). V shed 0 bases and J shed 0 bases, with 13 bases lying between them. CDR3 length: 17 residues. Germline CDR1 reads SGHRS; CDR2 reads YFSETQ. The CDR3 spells CASSLDGLARSYNEQFF. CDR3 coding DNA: TGCGCCAGCAGCTTGGACGGGCTAGCCCGCTCCTACAATGAGCAGTTCTTC.

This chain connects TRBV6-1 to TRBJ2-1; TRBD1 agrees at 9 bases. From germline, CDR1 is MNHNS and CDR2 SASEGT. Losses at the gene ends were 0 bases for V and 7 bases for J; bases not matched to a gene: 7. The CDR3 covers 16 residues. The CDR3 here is CASSEAGTGTRNEQFF. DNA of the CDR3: TGTGCCAGCAGTGAAGCCGGGACAGGGACGAGAAATGAGCAGTTCTTC.

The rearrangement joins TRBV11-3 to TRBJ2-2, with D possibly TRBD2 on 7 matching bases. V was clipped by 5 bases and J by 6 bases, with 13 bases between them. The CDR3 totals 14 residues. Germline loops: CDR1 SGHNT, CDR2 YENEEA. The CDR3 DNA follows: TGTGCCAGCAGCCGGGAAGGGGGGGCCGGGGAGCTGTTTTTT. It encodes CASSREGGAGELFF.

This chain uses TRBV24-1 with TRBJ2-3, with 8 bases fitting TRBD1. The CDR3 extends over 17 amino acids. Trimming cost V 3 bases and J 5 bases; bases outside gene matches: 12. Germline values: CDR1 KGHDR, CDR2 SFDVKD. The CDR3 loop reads CATSDTMDRELGDTQYF. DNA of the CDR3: TGTGCCACCAGTGATACAATGGACAGGGAGCTTGGAGATACGCAGTATTTT.

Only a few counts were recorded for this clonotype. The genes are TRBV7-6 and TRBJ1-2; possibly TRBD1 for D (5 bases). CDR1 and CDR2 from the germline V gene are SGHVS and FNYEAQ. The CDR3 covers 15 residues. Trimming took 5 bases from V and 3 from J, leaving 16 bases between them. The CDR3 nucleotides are TGTGCCAGCAGCCCCGAGGAGGGGTTGGACTATGGCTACACCTTC. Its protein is CASSPEEGLDYGYTF.

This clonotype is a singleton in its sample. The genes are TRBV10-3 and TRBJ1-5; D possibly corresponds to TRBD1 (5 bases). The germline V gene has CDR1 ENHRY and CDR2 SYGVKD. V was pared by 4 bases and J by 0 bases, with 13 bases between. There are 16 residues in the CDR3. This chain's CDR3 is CAISGIGTDSNQPQHF. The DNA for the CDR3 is TGTGCCATCAGTGGGATAGGGACGGATAGCAATCAGCCCCAGCATTTT.

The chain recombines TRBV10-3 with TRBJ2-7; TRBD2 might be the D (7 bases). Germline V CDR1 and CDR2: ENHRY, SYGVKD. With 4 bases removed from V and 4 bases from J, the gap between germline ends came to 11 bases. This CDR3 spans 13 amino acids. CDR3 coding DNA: TGTGCCATCAGTGGGGGGGGGCTGTACGAGCAGTACTTC. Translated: CAISGGGLYEQYF.

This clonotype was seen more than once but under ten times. CDR3 DNA: TGTGCCAGCAGTTACAGACAGGGGTACTACAATGAGCAGTTCTTC. This translates into CASSYRQGYYNEQFF. This chain connects TRBV28 to TRBJ2-1; 8 bases agree with TRBD1. Losses at the gene ends were 4 bases for V and 3 bases for J; bases not matched to a gene: 5. The germline V gene has CDR1 MDHEN and CDR2 SYDVKM. The CDR3 is made up of 15 amino acids.

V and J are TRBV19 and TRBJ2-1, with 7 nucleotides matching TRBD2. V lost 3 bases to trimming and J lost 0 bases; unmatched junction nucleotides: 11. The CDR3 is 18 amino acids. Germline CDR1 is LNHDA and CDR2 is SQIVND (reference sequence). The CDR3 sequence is CASSILRGSDGSYNEQFF. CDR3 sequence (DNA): TGTGCCAGTAGTATTCTACGCGGGAGCGATGGCTCCTACAATGAGCAGTTCTTC.

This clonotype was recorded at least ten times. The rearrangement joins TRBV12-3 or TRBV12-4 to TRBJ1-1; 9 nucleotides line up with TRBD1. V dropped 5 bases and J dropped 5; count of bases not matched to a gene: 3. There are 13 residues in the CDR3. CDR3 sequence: CASSDRGYTEAFF. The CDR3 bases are TGTGCCAGCAGTGACAGGGGGTATACTGAAGCTTTCTTT.

The DNA for the CDR3 is TGTGCCAGCAGACCGCCTTTGCGGGAGAAAGATACGCAGTATTTT. Translation: CASRPPLREKDTQYF. The chain carries TRBV7-1 and TRBJ2-3; 7 bases agree with TRBD2. TRBV7-1 belongs to the ORF category, with a function that is uncertain. Germline trimming cut 6 bases from V and 5 bases from J; bases unmatched to any gene: 11. The CDR3 totals 15 residues.

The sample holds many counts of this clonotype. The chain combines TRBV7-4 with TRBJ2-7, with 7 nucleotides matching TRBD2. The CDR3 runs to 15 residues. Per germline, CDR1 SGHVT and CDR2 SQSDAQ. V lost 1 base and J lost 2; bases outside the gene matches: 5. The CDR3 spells CASSLEGGVTYEQYF. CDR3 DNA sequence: TGTGCCAGCAGCTTAGAGGGAGGGGTAACCTACGAGCAGTACTTC. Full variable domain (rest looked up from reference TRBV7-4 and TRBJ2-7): GAGVSQSPRYKVAKRGRDVALRCDSISGHVTLYWYRQTLGQGSEVLTYSQSDAQRDKSGRPSGRFSAERPERSVSTLKIQRTEQGDSAVYLCASSLEGGVTYEQYFGPGTRLTVT.

CDR3 loop: CASGRTGTAYEQYF. For the CDR3, the DNA is TGTGCCAGCGGTCGAACCGGGACAGCCTACGAGCAGTACTTC. The chain couples TRBV6-1 to TRBJ2-7; 7 nucleotides align to TRBD1. In germline, CDR1 is MNHNS, CDR2 SASEGT. This CDR3 is built from 14 residues. Germline trimming cut 8 bases from V and 2 bases from J; bases unmatched to any gene: 9.

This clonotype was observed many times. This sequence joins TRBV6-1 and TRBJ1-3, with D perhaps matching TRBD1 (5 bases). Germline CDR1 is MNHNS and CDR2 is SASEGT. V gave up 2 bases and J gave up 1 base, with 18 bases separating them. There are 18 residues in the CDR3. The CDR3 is CASSEYPPRAGSGNTIYF. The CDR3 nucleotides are TGTGCCAGCAGTGAATATCCCCCCCGGGCAGGGTCTGGAAACACCATATATTTT.

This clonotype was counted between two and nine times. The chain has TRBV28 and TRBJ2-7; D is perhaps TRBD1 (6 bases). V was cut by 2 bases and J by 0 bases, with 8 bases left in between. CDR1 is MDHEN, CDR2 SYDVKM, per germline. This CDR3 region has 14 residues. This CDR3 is CASSLQGRSYEQYF. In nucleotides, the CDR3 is TGTGCCAGCAGTTTACAGGGGCGCTCCTACGAGCAGTACTTC.

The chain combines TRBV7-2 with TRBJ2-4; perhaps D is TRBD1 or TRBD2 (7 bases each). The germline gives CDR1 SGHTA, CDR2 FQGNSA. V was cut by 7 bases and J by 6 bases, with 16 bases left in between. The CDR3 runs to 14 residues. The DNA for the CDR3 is TGTGCCAGCAAGGGGGGGGGGGACAGAAACATTCAGTACTTC. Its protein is CASKGGGDRNIQYF.

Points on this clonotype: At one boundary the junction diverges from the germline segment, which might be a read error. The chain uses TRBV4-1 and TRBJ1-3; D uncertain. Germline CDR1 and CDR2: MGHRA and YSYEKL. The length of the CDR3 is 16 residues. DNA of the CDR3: TGCGCCAGCAGCCAAGTGGGCCATATCTCTGGAAACACCCTATATTTT. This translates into CASSQVGHISGNTLYF.

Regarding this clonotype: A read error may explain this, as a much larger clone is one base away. The CDR3 nucleotides are TGTGCCAACAGCTTAAATCCGTCAGGGCCAACACCCCTCCACTTT. It translates to CANSLNPSGPTPLHF. This chain links TRBV7-6 with TRBJ1-6; TRBD1 is a possible D gene (5 bases). There are 15 residues in the CDR3. Germline loops: CDR1 SGHVS, CDR2 FNYEAQ.

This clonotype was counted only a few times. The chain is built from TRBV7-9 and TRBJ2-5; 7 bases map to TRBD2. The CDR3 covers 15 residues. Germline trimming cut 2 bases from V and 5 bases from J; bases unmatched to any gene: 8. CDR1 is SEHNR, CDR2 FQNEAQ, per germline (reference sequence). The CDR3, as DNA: TGTGCCAGCAGCTTACGGTCTACCGGGGGGGAGACCCAGTACTTC. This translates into CASSLRSTGGETQYF.

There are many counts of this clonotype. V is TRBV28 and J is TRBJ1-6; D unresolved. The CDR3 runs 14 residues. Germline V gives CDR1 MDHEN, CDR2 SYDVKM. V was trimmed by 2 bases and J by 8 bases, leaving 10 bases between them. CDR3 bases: TGTGCCAGCAGTTTAAGGACGGATCATTCACCCCTCCACTTT. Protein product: CASSLRTDHSPLHF.

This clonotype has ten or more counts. The chain's CDR3 is CASKTGLSTDTQYF. Written as DNA, the CDR3 is TGTGCCAGCAAGACAGGCCTTAGCACAGATACGCAGTATTTT. The V call is TRBV7-2, the J call TRBJ2-3, with D possibly matching TRBD1 (6 bases). The length of the CDR3 is 14 residues. Trimming shortened V by 7 bases and J by 0 bases, and 11 bases separated the two germline ends. The germline gives CDR1 SGHTA, CDR2 FQGNSA.

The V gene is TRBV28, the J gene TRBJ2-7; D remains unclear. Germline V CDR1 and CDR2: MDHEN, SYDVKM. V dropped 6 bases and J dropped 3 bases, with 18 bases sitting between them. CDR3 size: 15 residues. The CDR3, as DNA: TGTGCCAGCAGGAACGGGCCAGCTCGTCACTACGAGCAGTACTTC. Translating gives CASRNGPARHYEQYF.

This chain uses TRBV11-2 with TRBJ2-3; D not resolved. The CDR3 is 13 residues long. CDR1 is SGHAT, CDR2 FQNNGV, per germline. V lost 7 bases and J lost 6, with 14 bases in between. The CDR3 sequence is CASNGNLWDTQYF. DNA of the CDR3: TGTGCCAGCAATGGGAACCTATGGGATACGCAGTATTTT.